Included here is one T cell receptor beta chain sequence, with context. Sequencing was performed with immunoSEQ multiplex PCR; in TCRdb, only in-frame clones are kept and a portion is missing. The sample contains 700,000 or so clones, more than 70% of which appear only once. The entry originates in a study of shared clonotypes between healthy human individuals. Sequencing was performed on memory CD4+ T cells sorted from blood. Subset here: CD45RA-negative fraction. This TCR came from a woman under 40 in good health.

This chain's CDR3 is CASSLGQGITEAFF. Here the CDR3 DNA reads TGTGCCAGCAGCTTAGGACAGGGTATTACTGAAGCTTTCTTT. The V call is TRBV7-6, the J call TRBJ1-1, with 7 bases lining up with TRBD1. The CDR3 loop spans 14 amino acids. Germline values: CDR1 SGHVS, CDR2 FNYEAQ. V lost 1 base to trimming and J lost 5 bases; unmatched junction nucleotides: 4.